This T cell receptor (beta chain) originates from a study of CD8 T cells in ankylosing spondylitis. Turning to this clonotype: At one of its ends the junction is not consistent with the germline gene, which may arise from a read error.

MiXCR was run by TCRdb on the 5' RACE reads, yielding one entry per CDR3 protein. The sample has about 160,000 distinct CDR3 sequences, around 16% seen once; the top ten hold approximately 7.6%. This CDR3 spans 15 amino acids. Germline-derived CDR1 and CDR2 are SGHRS and YFSETQ. The rearrangement joins TRBV5-1 to TRBJ2-2; D is undetermined. Sequenced input: blood, either unsorted or a sorted T cell fraction (not recorded which). The clonotype was recovered from a male donor with ankylosing spondylitis or in good health (not recorded which). CDR3 protein: CASSLVGSDTEELFF. CDR3 nucleotides: TGCGCCAGCAGCTTGGTGGGAAGCGACACCGAGGAGCTGTTTTTT.